The present T cell receptor beta chain was sequenced within a study of blood T cell repertoires in COVID-19 (TCRdb year 2020). Notes on the research overall: The collaborator samples originated in the United States, Italy and Spain and spanned the acute and convalescent phases of COVID-19. Samples were obtained from the ongoing ImmuneRACE study (first 160 participants) and from over 1,000 subjects provided by 6 global collaborators. Subjects who had been exposed to COVID-19, were actively infected with it, or had recovered from it provided the deeply sampled blood TCRbeta repertoires that made up the dataset. Where available, HLA class I and class II types were taken from metadata supplied by the sample provider and were not determined by assay-based typing. The sample metadata nearly always contained a de-identified subject ID, COVID-19 status, age in years and sex. A freely available public database, intended as a resource for researchers studying the immune response to SARS-CoV-2, is where the repertoires were released. The prospective study material was composed of cDNA or gDNA derived from T cells, B-cell-depleted T cells, or PBMCs.

Worth noting for this clone: It lacks a known antigen. The input lacks base qualities; no much larger clone sits a single base away.

The CDR3 covers 15 residues, taking in both the cysteine and the phenylalanine. The kept DNA is CDR3 alone, 45 bases in frame from the first base. Looking up the germline V gene yields CDR1 KGHSH and CDR2 LQKENI. At the junction V is shortened by 3 bases and J by 4 bases; bases outside the gene matches: 3. Overall results and qualifications from the work: Clinical and demographic metadata were provided uncurated, with the amount varying by source and participant.

The immunoSEQ Assay, a bias-controlled multiplex PCR, was used to amplify TCRbeta CDR3 regions from genomic DNA. In the authors' own workflow: Nucleated cell counts per sample were estimated from amplification of reference gene primers within the assay. To quantify the absolute abundance of each unique TCRbeta CDR3 rearrangement, sequence reads were collapsed and filtered. For each sample, productive Simpson clonality was calculated as the square root of Simpson's diversity index over productive rearrangements. Drawn from immuneACCESS, this table holds only the in-frame rearrangements with V and J called that TCRdb kept. Clones are partly lost; checked studies trace under half to an unresolved V gene and leave the rest unexplained. V and J calls and clone size are those listed in that table; D and trimming were worked out from the DNA. Present in this sample are over 85,000 clones, more than 75% of which were seen just once. The ten largest make up around 5.3% of the sample.

Each collaborating institution followed its own protocols to collect whole blood in K2EDTA tubes. For TCRbeta analysis, collaborator samples were shipped as frozen whole blood, as isolated PBMCs, or as DNA extracted from either sample type. The TCR was taken from a woman older than 75 with acute or convalescent COVID-19. The sequence joins TRBV18 to TRBJ2-2; 9 bases in the junction line up with TRBD1. The sample comprised peripheral blood. The nucleotide sequence reads as follows: TGTGCCAGCTCACCCGGGACAGGGTTCACCGGGGAGCTGTTTTTT. It encodes CASSPGTGFTGELFF.